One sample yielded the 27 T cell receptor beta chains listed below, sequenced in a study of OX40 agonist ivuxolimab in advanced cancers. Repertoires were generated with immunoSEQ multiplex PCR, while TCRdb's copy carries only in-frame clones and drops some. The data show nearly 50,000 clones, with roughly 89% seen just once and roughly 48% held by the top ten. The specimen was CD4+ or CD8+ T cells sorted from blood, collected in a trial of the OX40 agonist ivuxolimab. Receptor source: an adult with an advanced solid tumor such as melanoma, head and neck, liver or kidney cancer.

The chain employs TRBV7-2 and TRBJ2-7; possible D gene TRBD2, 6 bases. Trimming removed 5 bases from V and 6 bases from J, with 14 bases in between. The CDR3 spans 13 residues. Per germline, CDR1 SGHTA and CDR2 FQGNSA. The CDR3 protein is CASSPTGGTEQYF. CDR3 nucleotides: TGTGCCAGCAGCCCCACCGGGGGTACCGAGCAGTACTTC.

CDR3 bases: TGTGCCAGCAGTTTAGCGGGGGGGCACACCGGGGAGCTGTTTTTT. Its translation is CASSLAGGHTGELFF. This chain uses TRBV6-6 with TRBJ2-2; 11 positions match TRBD2. CDR3 length: 15 amino acids. With V trimmed by 4 bases and J by 3 bases, 1 base remained unmatched. Germline CDR1 MNHNY, CDR2 SVGAGI (reference sequence).

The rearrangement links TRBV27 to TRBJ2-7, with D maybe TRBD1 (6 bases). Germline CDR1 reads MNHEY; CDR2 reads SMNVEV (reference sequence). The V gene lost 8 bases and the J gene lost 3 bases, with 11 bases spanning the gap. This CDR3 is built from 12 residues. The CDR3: CASQGLGYEQYF. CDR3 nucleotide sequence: TGTGCCAGCCAGGGGCTGGGCTACGAGCAGTACTTC.

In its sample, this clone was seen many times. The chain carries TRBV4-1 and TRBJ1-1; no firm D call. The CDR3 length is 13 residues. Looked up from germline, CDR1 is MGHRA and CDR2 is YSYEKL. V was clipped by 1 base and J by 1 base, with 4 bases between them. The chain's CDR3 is CASSQGGNTEAFF. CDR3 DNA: TGCGCCAGCAGCCAAGGGGGGAACACTGAAGCTTTCTTT.

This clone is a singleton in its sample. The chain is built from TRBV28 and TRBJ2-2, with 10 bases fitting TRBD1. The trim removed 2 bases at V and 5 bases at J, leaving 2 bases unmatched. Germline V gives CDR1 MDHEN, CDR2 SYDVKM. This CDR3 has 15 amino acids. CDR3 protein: CASSLRDRGTGELFF. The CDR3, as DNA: TGTGCCAGCAGTTTACGGGACAGGGGAACCGGGGAGCTGTTTTTT.

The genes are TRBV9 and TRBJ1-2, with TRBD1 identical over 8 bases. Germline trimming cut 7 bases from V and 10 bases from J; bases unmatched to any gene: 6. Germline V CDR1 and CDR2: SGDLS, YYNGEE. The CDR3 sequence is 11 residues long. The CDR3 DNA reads TGTGCCAGCGCCGAGACAGGGGTCTACACCTTC. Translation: CASAETGVYTF.

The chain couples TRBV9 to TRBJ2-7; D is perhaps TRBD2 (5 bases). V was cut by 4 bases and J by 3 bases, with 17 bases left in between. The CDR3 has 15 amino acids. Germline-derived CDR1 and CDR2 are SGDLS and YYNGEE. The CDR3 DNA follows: TGTGCCAGCAGCACATCAGGTGGAGGCTACTACGAGCAGTACTTC. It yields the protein CASSTSGGGYYEQYF.

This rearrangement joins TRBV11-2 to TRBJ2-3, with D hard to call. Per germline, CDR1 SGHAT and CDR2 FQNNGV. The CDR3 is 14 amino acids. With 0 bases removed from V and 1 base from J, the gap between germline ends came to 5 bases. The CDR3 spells CASSLDPGTDTQYF. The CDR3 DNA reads TGTGCCAGCAGCTTAGATCCCGGCACAGATACGCAGTATTTT.

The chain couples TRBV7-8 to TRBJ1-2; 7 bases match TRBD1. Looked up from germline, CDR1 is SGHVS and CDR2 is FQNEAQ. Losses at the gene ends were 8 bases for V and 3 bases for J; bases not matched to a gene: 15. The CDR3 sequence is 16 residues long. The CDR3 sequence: CASFKDPHRGHYGYTF. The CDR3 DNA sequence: TGTGCCAGCTTCAAGGACCCACACAGGGGTCACTATGGCTACACCTTC.

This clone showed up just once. The CDR3 sequence: CASSPTSGQETQYF. The CDR3 DNA reads TGCGCCAGCAGCCCGACTAGCGGCCAAGAGACCCAGTACTTC. This sequence joins TRBV4-1 and TRBJ2-5, with 9 bases fitting TRBD2. With 4 bases clipped from V and 1 base from J, the junction kept 1 base outside the gene matches. CDR1 and CDR2 (germline): MGHRA, YSYEKL. This CDR3 region has 14 residues.

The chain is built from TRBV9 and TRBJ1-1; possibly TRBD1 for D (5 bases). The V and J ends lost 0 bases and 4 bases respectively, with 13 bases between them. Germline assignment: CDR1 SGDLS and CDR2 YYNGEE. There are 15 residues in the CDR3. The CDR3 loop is CASSVAGLGVTEAFF. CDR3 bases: TGTGCCAGCAGCGTAGCTGGGTTGGGGGTCACTGAAGCTTTCTTT.

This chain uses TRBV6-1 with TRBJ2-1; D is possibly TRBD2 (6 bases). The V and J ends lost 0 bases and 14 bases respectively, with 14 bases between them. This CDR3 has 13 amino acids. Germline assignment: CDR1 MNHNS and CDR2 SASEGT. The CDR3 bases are TGTGCCAGCAGTGAAGCGCCTGAAAGGGAGGAGTTCTTC. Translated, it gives CASSEAPEREEFF.

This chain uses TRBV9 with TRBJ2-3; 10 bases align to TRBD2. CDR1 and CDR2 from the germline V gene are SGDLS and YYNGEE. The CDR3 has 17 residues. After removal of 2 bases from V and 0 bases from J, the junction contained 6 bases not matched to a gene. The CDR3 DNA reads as TGTGCCAGCAGCGTGAGCGGGGGGGCTTCTAGCACAGATACGCAGTATTTT. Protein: CASSVSGGASSTDTQYF.

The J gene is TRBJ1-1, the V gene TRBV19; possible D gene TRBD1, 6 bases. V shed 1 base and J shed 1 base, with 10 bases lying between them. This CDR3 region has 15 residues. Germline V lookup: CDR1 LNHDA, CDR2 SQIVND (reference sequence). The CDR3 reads CASSIVGQWNTEAFF. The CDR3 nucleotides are TGTGCCAGTAGTATAGTCGGACAGTGGAACACTGAAGCTTTCTTT.

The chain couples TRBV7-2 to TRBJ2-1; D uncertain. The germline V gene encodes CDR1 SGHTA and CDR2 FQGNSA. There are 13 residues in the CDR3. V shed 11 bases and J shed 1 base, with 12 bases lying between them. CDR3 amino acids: CASLRVSYNEQFF. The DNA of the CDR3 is TGTGCCTCCCTCCGAGTTTCCTACAATGAGCAGTTCTTC.

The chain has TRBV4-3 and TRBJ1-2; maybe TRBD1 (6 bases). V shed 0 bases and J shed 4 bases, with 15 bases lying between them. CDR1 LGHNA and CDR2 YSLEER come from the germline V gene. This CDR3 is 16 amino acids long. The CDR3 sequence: CASSQDVGQIFYGYTF. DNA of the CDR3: TGCGCCAGCAGCCAAGATGTAGGACAGATATTCTATGGCTACACCTTC.

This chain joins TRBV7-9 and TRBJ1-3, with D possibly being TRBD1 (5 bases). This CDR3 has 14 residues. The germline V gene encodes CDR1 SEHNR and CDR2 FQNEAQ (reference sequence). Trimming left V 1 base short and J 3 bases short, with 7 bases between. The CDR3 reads CASSLEDSGNTIYF. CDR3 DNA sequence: TGTGCCAGCAGCTTAGAAGACAGTGGAAACACCATATATTTT.

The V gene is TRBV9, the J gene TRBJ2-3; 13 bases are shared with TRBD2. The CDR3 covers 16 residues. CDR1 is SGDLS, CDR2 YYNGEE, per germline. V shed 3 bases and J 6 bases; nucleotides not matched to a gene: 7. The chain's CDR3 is CASSDGLAGVGDTQYF. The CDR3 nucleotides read TGTGCCAGCAGCGACGGACTAGCGGGGGTAGGGGATACGCAGTATTTT. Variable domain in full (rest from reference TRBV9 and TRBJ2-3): DSGVTQTPKHLITATGQRVTLRCSPRSGDLSVYWYQQSLDQGLQFLIQYYNGEERAKGNILERFSAQQFPDLHSELNLSSLELGDSALYFCASSDGLAGVGDTQYFGPGTRLTVL.

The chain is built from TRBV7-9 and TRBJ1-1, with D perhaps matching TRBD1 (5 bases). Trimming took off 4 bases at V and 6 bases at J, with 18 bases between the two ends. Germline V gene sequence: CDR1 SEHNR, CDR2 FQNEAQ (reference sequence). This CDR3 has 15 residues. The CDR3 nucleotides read TGTGCCAGCAGCTCTTCCAGGGAAGGGGTCTCTGAAGCTTTCTTT. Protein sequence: CASSSSREGVSEAFF.

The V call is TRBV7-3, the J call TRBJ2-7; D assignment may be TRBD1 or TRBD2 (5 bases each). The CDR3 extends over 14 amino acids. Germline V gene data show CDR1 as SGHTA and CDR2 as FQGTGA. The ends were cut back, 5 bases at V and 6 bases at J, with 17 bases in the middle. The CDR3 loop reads CASSPTGALGEQYF. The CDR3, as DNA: TGTGCCAGCAGCCCTACCGGGGCGCTAGGCGAGCAGTACTTC.

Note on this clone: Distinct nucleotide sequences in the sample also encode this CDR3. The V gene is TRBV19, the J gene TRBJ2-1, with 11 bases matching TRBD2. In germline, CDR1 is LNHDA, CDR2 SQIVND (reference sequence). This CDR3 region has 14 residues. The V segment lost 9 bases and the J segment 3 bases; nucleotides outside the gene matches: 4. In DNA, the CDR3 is TGTGCCAGCCATAGCGGGGGGGACTACAATGAGCAGTTCTTC. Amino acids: CASHSGGDYNEQFF.

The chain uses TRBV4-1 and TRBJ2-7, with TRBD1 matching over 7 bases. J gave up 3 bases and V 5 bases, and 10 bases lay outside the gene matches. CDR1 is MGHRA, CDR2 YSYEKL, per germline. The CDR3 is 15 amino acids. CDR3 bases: TGCGCCAGCAGCACAACAGTCGGACAGGTCTACGAGCAGTACTTC. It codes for CASSTTVGQVYEQYF.

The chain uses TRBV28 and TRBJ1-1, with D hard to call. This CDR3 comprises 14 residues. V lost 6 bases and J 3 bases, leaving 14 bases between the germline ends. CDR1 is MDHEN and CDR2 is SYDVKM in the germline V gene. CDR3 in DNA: TGTGCCAGCAGGATCAGTAGGTTCTACACTGAAGCTTTCTTT. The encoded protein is CASRISRFYTEAFF.

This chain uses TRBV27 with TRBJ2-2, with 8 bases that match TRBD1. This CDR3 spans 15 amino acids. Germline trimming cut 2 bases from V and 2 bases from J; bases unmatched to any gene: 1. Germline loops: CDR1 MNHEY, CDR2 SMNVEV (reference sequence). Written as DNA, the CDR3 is TGTGCCAGCAGTTTAGGACAGGGTAACACCGGGGAGCTGTTTTTT. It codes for CASSLGQGNTGELFF.

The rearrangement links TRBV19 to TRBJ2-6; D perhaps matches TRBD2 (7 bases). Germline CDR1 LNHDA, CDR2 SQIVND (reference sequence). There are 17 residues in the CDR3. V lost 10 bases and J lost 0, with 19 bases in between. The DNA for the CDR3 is TGTGCCACCCCAGGGAGGGGGATCATCTCTGGGGCCAACGTCCTGACTTTC. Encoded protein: CATPGRGIISGANVLTF. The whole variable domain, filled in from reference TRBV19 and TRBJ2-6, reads DGGITQSPKYLFRKEGQNVTLSCEQNLNHDAMYWYRQDPGQGLRLIYYSQIVNDFQKGDIAEGYSVSREKKESFPLTVTSAQKNPTAFYLCATPGRGIISGANVLTFGAGSRLTVL.

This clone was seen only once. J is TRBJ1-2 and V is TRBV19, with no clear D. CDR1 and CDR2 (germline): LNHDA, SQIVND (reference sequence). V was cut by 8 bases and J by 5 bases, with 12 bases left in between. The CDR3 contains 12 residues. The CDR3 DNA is TGTGCCAGTGCGGGTCGCTATTATGGCTACACCTTC. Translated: CASAGRYYGYTF.

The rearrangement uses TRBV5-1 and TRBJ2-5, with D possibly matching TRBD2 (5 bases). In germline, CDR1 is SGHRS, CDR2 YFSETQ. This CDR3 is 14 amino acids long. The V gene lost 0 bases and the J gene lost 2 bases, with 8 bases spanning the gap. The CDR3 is CASSLASPQETQYF. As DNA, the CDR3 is TGCGCCAGCAGCTTGGCTAGCCCTCAAGAGACCCAGTACTTC.